The 8 T cell receptor beta chains reported below all come from one sample, sequenced in a study of cytomegalovirus exposure and HLA in healthy donors. 60 Vbeta and 13 Jbeta primers were used in PCR. Produced via immunoSEQ multiplex PCR; TCRdb's table is partial and in-frame only. This sample has some 190,000 clones, with roughly 88% found just once. Sequenced sample: PBMCs. The origin of the receptors is a boy aged 2 to 10 in good health and CMV-seronegative.

The CDR3 nucleotides are TGTGCCAGCAGCGGGGACAGCGGGGGGCGCTGGAATCATCAGCCCCAGCATTTT. It encodes CASSGDSGGRWNHQPQHF. The chain links TRBV21-1 to TRBJ1-5. TRBV21-1 is annotated as a pseudogene. This CDR3 has 18 amino acids.

This rearrangement joins TRBV5-4 to TRBJ1-1; perhaps TRBD1 as D (6 bases). This CDR3 comprises 13 residues. V shed 4 bases and J shed 6 bases, with 13 bases lying between them. The germline CDR1 and CDR2 sequences are SGHNT and YYREEE (reference sequence). In DNA, the CDR3 is TGTGCCAGCAGCCAACAGGGAGTGGCTGAAGCTTTCTTT. Translating it yields CASSQQGVAEAFF.

The V and J genes are TRBV29-1 and TRBJ2-5; tentatively, D is TRBD2 (6 bases). The CDR3 totals 11 residues. Germline V gene data show CDR1 as SQVTM and CDR2 as ANQGSEA. The CDR3 DNA reads TGCAGAGCCGGGGGTTGGGAGACCCAGTACTTC. Its translation is CRAGGWETQYF.

This chain uses TRBV4-1 with TRBJ2-3; tentatively, D is TRBD1 (5 bases). Trimming took off 0 bases at V and 6 bases at J, with 19 bases between the two ends. Germline V gives CDR1 MGHRA, CDR2 YSYEKL. The CDR3 spans 17 residues. The CDR3 coding sequence is TGCGCCAGCAGCCAAGATCGTGGGGCACTTACTTCGGATACGCAGTATTTT. Translated, it gives CASSQDRGALTSDTQYF.

This clone occurred a few times. V is TRBV5-4 and J is TRBJ2-7, with TRBD2 matching over 13 bases. Germline V CDR1 and CDR2: SGHNT, YYREEE (reference sequence). Trimming took 4 bases from V and 0 from J; bases not matched to a gene: 4. The CDR3 runs to 16 residues. The CDR3 sequence: CASSTGTSGNSYEQYF. CDR3 sequence (DNA): TGTGCCAGCAGCACCGGGACTAGCGGGAACTCCTACGAGCAGTACTTC.

The gene calls are TRBV5-5 and TRBJ2-7, with D possibly matching TRBD2 (6 bases). Germline loops: CDR1 SGHKS, CDR2 YYEKEE (reference sequence). The V end was cut by 0 bases, the J end by 1 base, with 20 bases between. This CDR3 has 18 amino acids. This CDR3 is CASSLGAPTSAGSYEQYF. In DNA form, the CDR3 reads TGTGCCAGCAGCTTGGGAGCCCCTACATCCGCGGGATCCTACGAGCAGTACTTC.

The genes are TRBV7-9 and TRBJ1-1; D is ambiguous. This CDR3 is 12 amino acids long. Germline V gives CDR1 SEHNR, CDR2 FQNEAQ (reference sequence). Trimming stripped 2 bases from V and 4 bases from J, with 5 bases between. Here the CDR3 reads CASSLSGTEAFF. CDR3 nucleotides: TGTGCCAGCAGCTTATCGGGCACTGAAGCTTTCTTT.

The chain combines TRBV9 with TRBJ1-2; 11 bases line up with TRBD1. With 3 bases clipped from V and 3 bases from J, the junction kept 7 bases outside the gene matches. Germline V lookup: CDR1 SGDLS, CDR2 YYNGEE. CDR3 length equals 16 residues. The CDR3 loop is CASSEPRDRGDYGYTF. The CDR3 DNA sequence: TGTGCCAGCAGCGAACCACGGGACAGGGGGGACTATGGCTACACCTTC.